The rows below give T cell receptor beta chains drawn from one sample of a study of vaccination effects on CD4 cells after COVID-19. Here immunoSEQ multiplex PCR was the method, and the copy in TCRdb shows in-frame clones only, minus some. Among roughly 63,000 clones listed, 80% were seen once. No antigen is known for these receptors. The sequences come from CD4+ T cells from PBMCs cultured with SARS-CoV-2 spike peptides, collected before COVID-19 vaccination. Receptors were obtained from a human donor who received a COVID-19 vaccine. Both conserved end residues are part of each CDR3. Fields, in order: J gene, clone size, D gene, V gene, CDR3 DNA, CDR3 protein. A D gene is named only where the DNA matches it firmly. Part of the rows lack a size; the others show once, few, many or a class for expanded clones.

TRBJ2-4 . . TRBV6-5 TGTGCCAGCACCGGGACGGCAAGGGACATTCAGTACTTC CASTGTARDIQYF
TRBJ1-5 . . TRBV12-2 TGTGCAAGTCGCTCCGTAAGACAGGGTAAGGGAATTAGCAATCAGCCCCAGCATTTT CASRSVRQGKGISNQPQHF
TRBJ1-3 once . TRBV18 TGTGCCAGCTCACCGGGACGGACTGGAAACACCATATATTTT CASSPGRTGNTIYF
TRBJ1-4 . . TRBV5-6 TGTGCCAGCAGCTTGGTCAATGAAAAACTGTTTTTT CASSLVNEKLFF
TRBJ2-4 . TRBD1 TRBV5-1 TGCGCCAGCAGCTTGGGGACAGGTGGAGGCATTCAGTACTTC CASSLGTGGGIQYF
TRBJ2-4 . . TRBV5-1 TGCGCCAGCAGTCCGGGCTCTAACATTCAGTACTTC CASSPGSNIQYF
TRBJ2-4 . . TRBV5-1 TGCGCCAGCAGCTTGGACCTTTCCCTTCTAGCCAAAAACATTCAGTACTTC CASSLDLSLLAKNIQYF
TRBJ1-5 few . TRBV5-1 TGCGCCAGCAGCTTGACCGGGGAGGGCAATCAGCCCCAGCATTTT CASSLTGEGNQPQHF
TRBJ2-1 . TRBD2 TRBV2 TGTGCCAGCAGGGATAGCGGGGGGGCCTACAATGAGCAGTTCTTC CASRDSGGAYNEQFF
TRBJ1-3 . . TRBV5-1 TGCGCCAGCAGCCAGGGATCCTCTGGAAACACCATATATTTT CASSQGSSGNTIYF